This T cell receptor beta chain was captured by sequencing in a study of Ad26.COV2.S vaccination and SARS-CoV-2 variants. Notes on this clone: Its antigen is not identified.

V lost 9 bases, J lost 4 bases, and 28 bases lay in between. The CDR3 length is 17 residues. Germline V gene data show CDR1 as SGHNT and CDR2 as YYREEE (reference sequence). General study findings and limits: Total T cell responses, in the TCR breadth and depth analyses, may have been underestimated. Vaccine recipients posted higher spike-specific TCR breadth than their placebo counterparts. Post-vaccination breadth of spike-specific CD8+ and CD4+ T cell responses was reportedly substantial.

Specified treatment: 19 received Ad26.COV2.S at low or high dose, single or two shots; roughly 5 received placebo; per-sample allocation not given. Repertoires come from day 63 after the first vaccine or placebo injection. Sequenced by immunoSEQ multiplex PCR; TCRdb stores in-frame clones only, minus some. The sample shows around 300,000 clones, about 88% of them seen only once. The sample in question was peripheral blood, obtained in a trial of Ad26.COV2.S vaccine versus placebo. J is TRBJ1-2 and V is TRBV5-4, with D possibly matching TRBD1 (5 bases). The receptor comes from a person aged 18-60 years who received the Ad26.COV2.S COVID-19 vaccine or a placebo. CDR3 in amino acids: CAIPRGGRPLRPYGYTF. CDR3 nucleotides: TGTGCCATTCCGCGTGGGGGTAGGCCCCTTCGTCCCTATGGCTACACCTTC.